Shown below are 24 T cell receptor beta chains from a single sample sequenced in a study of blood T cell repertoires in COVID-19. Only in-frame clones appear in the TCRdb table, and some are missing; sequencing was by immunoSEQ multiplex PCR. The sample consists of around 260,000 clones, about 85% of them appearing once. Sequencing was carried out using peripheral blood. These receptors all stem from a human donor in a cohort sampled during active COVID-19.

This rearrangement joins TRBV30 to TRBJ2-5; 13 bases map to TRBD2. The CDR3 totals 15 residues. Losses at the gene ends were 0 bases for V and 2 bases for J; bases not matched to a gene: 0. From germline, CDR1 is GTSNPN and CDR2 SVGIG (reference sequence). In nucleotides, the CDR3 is TGTGCCTGGAGTGTACTAGCGGGAGGGCAAGAGACCCAGTACTTC. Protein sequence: CAWSVLAGGQETQYF.

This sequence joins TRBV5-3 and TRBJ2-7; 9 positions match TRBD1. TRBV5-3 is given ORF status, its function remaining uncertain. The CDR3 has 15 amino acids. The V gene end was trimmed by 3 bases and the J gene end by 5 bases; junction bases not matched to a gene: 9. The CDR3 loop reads CARSSTGTGRDEQYF. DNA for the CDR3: TGTGCCAGAAGCTCGACCGGGACAGGGAGGGACGAGCAGTACTTC.

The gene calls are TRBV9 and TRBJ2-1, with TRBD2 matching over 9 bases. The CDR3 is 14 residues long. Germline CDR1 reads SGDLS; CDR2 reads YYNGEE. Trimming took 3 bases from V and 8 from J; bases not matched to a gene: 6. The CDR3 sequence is CASSGSGTSYEQFF. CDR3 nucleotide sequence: TGTGCCAGCAGCGGTTCCGGGACTAGCTATGAGCAGTTCTTC.

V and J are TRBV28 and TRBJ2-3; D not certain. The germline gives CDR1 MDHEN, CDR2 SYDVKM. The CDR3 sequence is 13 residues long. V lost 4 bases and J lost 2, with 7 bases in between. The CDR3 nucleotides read TGTGCCAGCAGTTCAACGGTCACAGATACGCAGTATTTT. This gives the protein CASSSTVTDTQYF.

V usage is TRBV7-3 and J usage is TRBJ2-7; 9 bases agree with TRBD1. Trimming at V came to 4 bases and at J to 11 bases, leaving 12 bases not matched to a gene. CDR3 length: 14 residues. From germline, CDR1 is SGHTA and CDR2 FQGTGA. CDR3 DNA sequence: TGTGCCAGCAGCTCAACCGGGACAGGGACGCCCAAGTACTTC. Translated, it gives CASSSTGTGTPKYF.

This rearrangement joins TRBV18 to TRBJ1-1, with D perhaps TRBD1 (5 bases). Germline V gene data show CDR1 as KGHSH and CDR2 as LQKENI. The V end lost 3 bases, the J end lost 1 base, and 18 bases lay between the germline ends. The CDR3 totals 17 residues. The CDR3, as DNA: TGTGCCAGCTCACCTCAACGTCAGGGAGGGAGGAACACTGAAGCTTTCTTT. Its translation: CASSPQRQGGRNTEAFF.

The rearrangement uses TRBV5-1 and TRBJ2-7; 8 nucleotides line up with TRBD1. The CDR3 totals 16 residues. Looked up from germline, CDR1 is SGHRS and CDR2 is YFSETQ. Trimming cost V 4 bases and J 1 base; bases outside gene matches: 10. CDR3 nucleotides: TGCGCCAGCAGCCGAACAGGGACAGGAATATCCTACGAGCAGTACTTC. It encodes CASSRTGTGISYEQYF.

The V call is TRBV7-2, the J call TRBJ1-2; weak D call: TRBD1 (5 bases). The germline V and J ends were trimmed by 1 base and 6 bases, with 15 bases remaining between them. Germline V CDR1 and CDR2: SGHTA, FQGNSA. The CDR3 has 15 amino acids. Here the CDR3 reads CASSLGARVYDGYTF. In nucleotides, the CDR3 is TGTGCCAGCAGCTTAGGGGCCAGGGTTTATGATGGCTACACCTTC.

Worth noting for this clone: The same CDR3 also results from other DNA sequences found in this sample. Here the CDR3 reads CASSPGTGSYEQYF. The CDR3 DNA reads as TGTGCCAGCTCACCAGGGACAGGGTCCTACGAGCAGTACTTC. V gene TRBV18 combines with J gene TRBJ2-7; TRBD1 aligns across 9 bases. CDR1 and CDR2 (germline): KGHSH, LQKENI. The trim removed 2 bases at V and 1 base at J, leaving 0 bases unmatched. The CDR3 sequence is 14 residues long.

The DNA of the CDR3 is TGTGCCAGCAGCCAGGGGTTGAATGAAAAACTGTTTTTT. Residues: CASSQGLNEKLFF. J is TRBJ1-4 and V is TRBV6-5, with D possibly being TRBD1 (6 bases). The length of the CDR3 is 13 residues. V lost 6 bases and J lost 5, with 10 bases in between. Germline CDR1 MNHEY, CDR2 SVGAGI.

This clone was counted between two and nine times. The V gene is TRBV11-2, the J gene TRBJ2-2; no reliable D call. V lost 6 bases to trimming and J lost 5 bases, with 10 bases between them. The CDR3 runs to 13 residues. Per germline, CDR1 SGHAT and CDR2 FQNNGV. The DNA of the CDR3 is TGTGCCAGCAGTCTCTGGCTTACCGGGGAGCTGTTTTTT. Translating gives CASSLWLTGELFF.

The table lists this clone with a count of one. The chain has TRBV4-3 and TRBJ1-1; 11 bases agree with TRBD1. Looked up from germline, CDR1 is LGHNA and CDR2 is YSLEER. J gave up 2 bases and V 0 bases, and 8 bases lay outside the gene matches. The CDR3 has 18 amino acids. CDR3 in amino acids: CASSQDRGTGGRNTEAFF. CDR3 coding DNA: TGCGCCAGCAGCCAAGATCGAGGGACAGGGGGTAGAAACACTGAAGCTTTCTTT.

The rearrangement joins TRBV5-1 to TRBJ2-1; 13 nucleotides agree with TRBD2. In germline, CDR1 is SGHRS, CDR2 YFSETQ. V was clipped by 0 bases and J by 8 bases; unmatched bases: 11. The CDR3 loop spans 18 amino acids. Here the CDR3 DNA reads TGCGCCAGCAGCTTGGAATACGGTGGACTAGCGGGAGTACATGAGCAGTTCTTC. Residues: CASSLEYGGLAGVHEQFF.

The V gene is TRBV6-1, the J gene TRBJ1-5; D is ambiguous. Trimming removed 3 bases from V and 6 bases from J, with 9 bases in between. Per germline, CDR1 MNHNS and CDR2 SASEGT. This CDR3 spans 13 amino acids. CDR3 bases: TGTGCCAGCAGTGAGAGCAACGGTCAGCCCCAGCATTTT. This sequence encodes CASSESNGQPQHF.

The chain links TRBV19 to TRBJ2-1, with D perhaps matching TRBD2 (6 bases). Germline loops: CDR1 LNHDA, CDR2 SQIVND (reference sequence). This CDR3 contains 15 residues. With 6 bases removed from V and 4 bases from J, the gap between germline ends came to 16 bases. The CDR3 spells CASSPTREYYNEQFF. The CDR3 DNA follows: TGTGCCAGTAGCCCTACCCGGGAGTATTACAATGAGCAGTTCTTC.

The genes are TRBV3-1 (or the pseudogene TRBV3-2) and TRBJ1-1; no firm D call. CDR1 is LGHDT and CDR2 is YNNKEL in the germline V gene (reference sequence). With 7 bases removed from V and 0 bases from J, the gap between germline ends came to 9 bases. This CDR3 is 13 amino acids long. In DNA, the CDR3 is TGTGCCAGCATGGCTAGCATGAACACTGAAGCTTTCTTT. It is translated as CASMASMNTEAFF.

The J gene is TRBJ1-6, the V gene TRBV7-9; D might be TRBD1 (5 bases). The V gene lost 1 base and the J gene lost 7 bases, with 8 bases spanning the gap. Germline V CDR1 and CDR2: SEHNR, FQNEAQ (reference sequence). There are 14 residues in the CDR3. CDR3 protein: CASSLEGANSPLHF. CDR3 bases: TGTGCCAGCAGCTTAGAAGGGGCGAATTCACCCCTCCACTTT.

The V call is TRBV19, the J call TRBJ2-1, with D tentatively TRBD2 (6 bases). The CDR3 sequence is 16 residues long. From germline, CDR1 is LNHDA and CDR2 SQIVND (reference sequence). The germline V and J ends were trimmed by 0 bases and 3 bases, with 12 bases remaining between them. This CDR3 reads CASSIEGRRYYNEQFF. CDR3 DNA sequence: TGTGCCAGTAGTATAGAGGGGAGGCGGTACTACAATGAGCAGTTCTTC.

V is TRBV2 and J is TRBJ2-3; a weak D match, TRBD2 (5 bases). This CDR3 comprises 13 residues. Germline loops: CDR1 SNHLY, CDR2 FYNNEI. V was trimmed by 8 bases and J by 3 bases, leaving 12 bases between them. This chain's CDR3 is CASSGRGTDTQYF. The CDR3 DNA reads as TGTGCCAGCTCAGGCCGGGGTACAGATACGCAGTATTTT.

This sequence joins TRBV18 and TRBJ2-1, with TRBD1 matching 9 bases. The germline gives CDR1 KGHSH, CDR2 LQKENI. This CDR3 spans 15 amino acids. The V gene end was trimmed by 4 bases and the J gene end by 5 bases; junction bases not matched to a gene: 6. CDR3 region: CASSLPGQGNNEQFF. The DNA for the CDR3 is TGTGCCAGCTCACTCCCGGGACAGGGAAACAATGAGCAGTTCTTC.

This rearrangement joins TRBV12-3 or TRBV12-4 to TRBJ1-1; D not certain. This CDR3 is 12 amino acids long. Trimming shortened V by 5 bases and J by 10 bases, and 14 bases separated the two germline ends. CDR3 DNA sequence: TGTGCCAGCAGTCCCAGCTATTCGGGAGCTTTCTTT. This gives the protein CASSPSYSGAFF.

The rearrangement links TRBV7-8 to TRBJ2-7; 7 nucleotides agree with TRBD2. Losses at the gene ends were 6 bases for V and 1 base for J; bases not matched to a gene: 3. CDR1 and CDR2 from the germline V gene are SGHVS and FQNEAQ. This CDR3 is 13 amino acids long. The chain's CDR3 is CASRVSGSYEQYF. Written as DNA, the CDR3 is TGTGCCAGCAGAGTTAGCGGGTCCTACGAGCAGTACTTC.

Here the CDR3 DNA reads TGTGCCAGTAGTATTCCTAGCGGGGTGGCTGAGCAGTTCTTC. It is translated as CASSIPSGVAEQFF. The rearrangement links TRBV19 to TRBJ2-1; 9 bases fit TRBD2. Unmatched junction bases numbered 6, after V lost 3 bases and J lost 9 bases. CDR1 is LNHDA and CDR2 is SQIVND in the germline V gene (reference sequence). This CDR3 is 14 amino acids long.

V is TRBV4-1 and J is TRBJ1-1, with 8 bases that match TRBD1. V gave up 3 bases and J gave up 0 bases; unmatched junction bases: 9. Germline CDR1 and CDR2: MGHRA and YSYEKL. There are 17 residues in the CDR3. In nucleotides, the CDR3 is TGCGCCAGCAGCCAGGAACCTCTGACAGGGGTGAACACTGAAGCTTTCTTT. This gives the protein CASSQEPLTGVNTEAFF.